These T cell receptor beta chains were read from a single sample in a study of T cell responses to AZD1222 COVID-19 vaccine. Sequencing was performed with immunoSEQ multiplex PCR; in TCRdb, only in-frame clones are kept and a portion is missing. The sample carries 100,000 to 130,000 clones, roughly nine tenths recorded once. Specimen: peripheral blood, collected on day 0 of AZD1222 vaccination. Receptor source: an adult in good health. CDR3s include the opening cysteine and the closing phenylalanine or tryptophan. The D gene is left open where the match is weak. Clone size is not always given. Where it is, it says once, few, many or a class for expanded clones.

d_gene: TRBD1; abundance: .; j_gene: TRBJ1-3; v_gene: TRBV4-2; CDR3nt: TGTGCCAGCAGCCAAGTACCGGGACAGGACTCAGGTACCATATATTTT; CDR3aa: CASSQVPGQDSGTIYF
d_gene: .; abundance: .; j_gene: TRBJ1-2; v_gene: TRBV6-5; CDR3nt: TGTGCCAGCAGTTTAAAAGGGGACGGCTACACCTTC; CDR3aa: CASSLKGDGYTF
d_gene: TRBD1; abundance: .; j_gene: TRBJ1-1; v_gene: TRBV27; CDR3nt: TGTGCCAGCGACGAGAGGGGCACTAAGAGGGGGCGTGAAGCTTTCTTT; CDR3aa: CASDERGTKRGREAFF
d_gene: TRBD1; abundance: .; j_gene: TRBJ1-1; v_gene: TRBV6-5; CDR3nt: TGTGCCAGTAAGAGACAGGGTTGGGAGAACACTGAAGCTTTCTTT; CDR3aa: CASKRQGWENTEAFF
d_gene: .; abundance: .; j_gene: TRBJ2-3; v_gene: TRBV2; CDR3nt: TGTGCCAGCAGTGTTCAGATGAGGGATACGCAGTATTTT; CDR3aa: CASSVQMRDTQYF
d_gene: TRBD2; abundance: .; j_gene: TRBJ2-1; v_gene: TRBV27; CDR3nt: TGTGCCAGCAGTTTAGTACTAGCGGGGGGGATAACCAATGAGCAGTTCTTC; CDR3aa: CASSLVLAGGITNEQFF
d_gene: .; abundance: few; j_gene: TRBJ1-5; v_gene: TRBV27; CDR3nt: TGTGCCAGCAGGATAGACCGGTATAGCAATCAGCCCCAGCATTTT; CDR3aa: CASRIDRYSNQPQHF
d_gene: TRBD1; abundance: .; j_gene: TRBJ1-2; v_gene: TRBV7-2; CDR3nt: TGTGCCAGCAGCTCCGACAGGGTATCGGATGGCTACACCTTC; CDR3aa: CASSSDRVSDGYTF
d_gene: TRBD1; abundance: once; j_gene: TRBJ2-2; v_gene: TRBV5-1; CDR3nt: TGCGCCAGCAGCTTAGGGAGTGGGACAGGGGACACCGGGGAGCTGTTTTTT; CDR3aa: CASSLGSGTGDTGELFF
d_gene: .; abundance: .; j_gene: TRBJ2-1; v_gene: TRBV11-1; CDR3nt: TGTGCCAGCAGCCTCGGCGGGCCCAATGAGCAGTTCTTC; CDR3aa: CASSLGGPNEQFF
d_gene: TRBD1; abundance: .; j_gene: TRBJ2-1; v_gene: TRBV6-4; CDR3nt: TGTGCCAGCAGTGACTCGGAACAGGGGAGCACTGAGCAGTTCTTC; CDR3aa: CASSDSEQGSTEQFF
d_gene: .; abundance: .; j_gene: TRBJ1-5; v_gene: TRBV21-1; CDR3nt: TGTGCCAGCAGCAACCAACAGGGATATAGCAATCAGCCCCAGCATTTT; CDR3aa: CASSNQQGYSNQPQHF
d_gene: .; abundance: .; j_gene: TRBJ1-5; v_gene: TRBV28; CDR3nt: TGTGCCAGGGCAAGTCAGCCCCAGCATTTT; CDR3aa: CARASQPQHF
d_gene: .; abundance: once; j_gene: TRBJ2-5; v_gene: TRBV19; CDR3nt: TGTGCCAGTAGCGCAGGACCGAGGGGGGAGACCCAGTACTTC; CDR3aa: CASSAGPRGETQYF
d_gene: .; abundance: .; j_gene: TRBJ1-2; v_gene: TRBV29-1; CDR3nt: TGCAGCGTTGATTCGGGGGAATATGGCTACACCTTC; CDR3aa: CSVDSGEYGYTF
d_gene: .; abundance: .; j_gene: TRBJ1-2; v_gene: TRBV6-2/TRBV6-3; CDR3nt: TGTGCCAGCAGTTACTCACGGCAGGACTCTAACTATGGCTACACCTTC; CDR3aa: CASSYSRQDSNYGYTF
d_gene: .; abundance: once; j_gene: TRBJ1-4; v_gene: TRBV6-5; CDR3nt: TGTGCCAGCATGTTGTGGGCGCGGAATGAAAAACTGTTTTTT; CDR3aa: CASMLWARNEKLFF